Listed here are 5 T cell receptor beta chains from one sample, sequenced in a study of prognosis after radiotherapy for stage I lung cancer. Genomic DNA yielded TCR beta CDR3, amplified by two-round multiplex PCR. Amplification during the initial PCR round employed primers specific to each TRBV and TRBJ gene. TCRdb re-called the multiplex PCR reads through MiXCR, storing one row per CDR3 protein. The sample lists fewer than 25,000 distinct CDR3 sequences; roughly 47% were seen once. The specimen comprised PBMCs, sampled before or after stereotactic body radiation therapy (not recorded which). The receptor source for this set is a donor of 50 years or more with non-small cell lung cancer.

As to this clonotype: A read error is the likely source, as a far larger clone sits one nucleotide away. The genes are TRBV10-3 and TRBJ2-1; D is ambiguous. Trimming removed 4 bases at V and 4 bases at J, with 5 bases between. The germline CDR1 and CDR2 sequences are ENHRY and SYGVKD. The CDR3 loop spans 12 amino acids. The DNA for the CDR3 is TGTGCCATCAGTGCCCGGTACAATGAGCAGTTCTTC. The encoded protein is CAISARYNEQFF.

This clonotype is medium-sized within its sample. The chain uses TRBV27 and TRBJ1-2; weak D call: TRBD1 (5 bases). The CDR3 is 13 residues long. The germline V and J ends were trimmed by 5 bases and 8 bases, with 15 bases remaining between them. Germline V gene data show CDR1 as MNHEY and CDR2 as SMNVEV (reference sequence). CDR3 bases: TGTGCCAGCAGTCTGTCCCGGGGCTACGGCTACACCTTC. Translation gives CASSLSRGYGYTF.

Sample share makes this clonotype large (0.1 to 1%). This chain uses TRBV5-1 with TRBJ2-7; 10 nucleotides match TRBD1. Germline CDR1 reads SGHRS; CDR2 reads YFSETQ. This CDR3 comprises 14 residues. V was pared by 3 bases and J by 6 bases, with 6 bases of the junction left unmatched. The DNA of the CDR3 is TGCGCCAGCAGCTCCACCGGGACAGGGGCCGAGCAGTACTTC. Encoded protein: CASSSTGTGAEQYF.

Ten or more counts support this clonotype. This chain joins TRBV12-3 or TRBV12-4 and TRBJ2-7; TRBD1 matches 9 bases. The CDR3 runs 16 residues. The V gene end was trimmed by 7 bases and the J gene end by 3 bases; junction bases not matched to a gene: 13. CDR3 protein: CASKRDRVESHYEQYF. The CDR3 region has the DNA TGTGCCAGCAAAAGGGACAGGGTCGAGAGCCACTACGAGCAGTACTTC.

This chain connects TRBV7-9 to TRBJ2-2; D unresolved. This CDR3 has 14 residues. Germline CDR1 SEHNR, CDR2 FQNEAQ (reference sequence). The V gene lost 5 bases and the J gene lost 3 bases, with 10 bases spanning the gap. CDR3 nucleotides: TGTGCCAGCAGCCCCCCCCCGGACACCGGGGAGCTGTTTTTT. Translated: CASSPPPDTGELFF.